These T cell receptor beta chains were read from a single sample in a study of blood T cell repertoires in COVID-19. Profiling relied on immunoSEQ multiplex PCR, and the TCRdb table lists in-frame clones only, not all of them. Here the sample spans roughly 280,000 clones, about nine tenths being singletons. Material: PBMCs or T cells enriched from blood (not recorded which). The receptors originated from an older woman who had recovered from COVID-19. The CDR3 runs from the conserved cysteine through the conserved F or W. The D gene is left open where the match is weak. Size tells how often a clone was seen (once, few, many) or the class of an expanded clone, and some rows leave it out.

D | J | size | V | CDR3 | DNA
NA | TRBJ1-1 | NA | TRBV24-1 | CATSDSDVNTEAFF | TGTGCCACCAGTGATTCAGATGTGAACACTGAAGCTTTCTTT
TRBD1 | TRBJ2-2 | NA | TRBV10-3 | CAISGTGANTGELFF | TGTGCCATCAGCGGGACAGGGGCGAACACCGGGGAGCTGTTTTTT
TRBD1 | TRBJ1-2 | NA | TRBV6-1 | CASSEWTGMWGYTF | TGTGCCAGCAGTGAATGGACAGGGATGTGGGGCTACACCTTC
TRBD2 | TRBJ2-7 | NA | TRBV4-2 | CASSQLGLAGKEQYF | TGTGCCAGCAGCCAATTGGGACTAGCGGGAAAAGAGCAGTACTTC
TRBD2 | TRBJ2-5 | NA | TRBV3-1/TRBV3-2 | CASSHVAGQETQYF | TGTGCCAGCAGCCATGTAGCGGGGCAAGAGACCCAGTACTTC
TRBD2 | TRBJ2-3 | NA | TRBV15 | CATSRGGTSGHVSTDTQYF | TGTGCCACCAGCAGAGGGGGGACTAGCGGCCACGTTAGCACAGATACGCAGTATTTT
NA | TRBJ2-5 | NA | TRBV5-1 | CASSLTSTETQYF | TGCGCCAGCAGCTTGACTAGCACAGAGACCCAGTACTTC
NA | TRBJ1-5 | once | TRBV5-8 | CASSLYRTSSNQPQHF | TGTGCCAGCAGCTTGTACAGGACCTCTAGCAATCAGCCCCAGCATTTT
NA | TRBJ1-2 | NA | TRBV5-6 | CASSLGWGQGYTF | TGTGCCAGCAGCTTGGGTTGGGGGCAAGGCTACACCTTC
TRBD1 | TRBJ1-1 | NA | TRBV14 | CASSPRTGRTEAFF | TGTGCCAGCAGCCCCCGGACAGGGCGGACTGAAGCTTTCTTT
TRBD1 | TRBJ1-2 | few | TRBV28 | CASFTGGDGYTF | TGTGCCAGCTTTACAGGGGGCGATGGCTACACCTTC
TRBD1 | TRBJ1-5 | once | TRBV5-1 | CASSLGQGVNQPQHF | TGCGCCAGCAGCCTGGGACAGGGGGTGAATCAGCCCCAGCATTTT
NA | TRBJ1-1 | NA | TRBV6-5 | CASSYSPDRNTEAFF | TGTGCCAGCAGTTACTCCCCGGACAGAAACACTGAAGCTTTCTTT
TRBD2 | TRBJ2-7 | NA | TRBV10-1 | CASSEMLAGAQEQYF | TGCGCCAGCAGTGAGATGCTAGCGGGAGCCCAGGAGCAGTACTTC
NA | TRBJ2-7 | NA | TRBV6-5 | CATKSRDPYEQYF | TGTGCCACCAAAAGCCGGGATCCATACGAGCAGTACTTC
NA | TRBJ2-7 | NA | TRBV10-3 | CAISSTAYSYEQYF | TGTGCCATCAGCTCGACTGCGTACTCCTACGAGCAGTACTTC
TRBD1 | TRBJ2-3 | NA | TRBV25-1 | CASSLRGLGTDTQYF | TGTGCCAGCAGTCTCAGGGGGCTTGGCACAGATACGCAGTATTTT
NA | TRBJ1-2 | NA | TRBV28 | CASSLGGGYGYTF | TGTGCCAGCAGTTTAGGGGGGGGCTATGGCTACACCTTC
TRBD1 | TRBJ1-6 | once | TRBV18 | CASSPADRGGSPLHF | TGTGCCAGCTCTCCAGCGGACAGGGGGGGTTCACCCCTCCACTTT
NA | TRBJ2-2 | NA | TRBV18 | CASSPQGSTGELFF | TGTGCCAGCTCACCCCAGGGAAGCACCGGGGAGCTGTTTTTT
NA | TRBJ1-4 | NA | TRBV25-1 | CASSFWTATNEKLFF | TGTGCCAGCAGTTTCTGGACAGCAACTAATGAAAAACTGTTTTTT
TRBD1 | TRBJ2-4 | NA | TRBV7-9 | CASSLTQGAGYIQYF | TGTGCCAGCAGCCTCACACAGGGGGCCGGGTACATTCAGTACTTC
TRBD1 | TRBJ1-6 | NA | TRBV6-6 | CASRDRDREYSPLHF | TGTGCCAGCAGAGACCGGGACAGGGAATATTCACCCCTCCACTTT
TRBD1 | TRBJ2-5 | NA | TRBV7-3 | CASSSLGQGGETQYF | TGTGCCAGCAGCTCCCTGGGACAGGGAGGAGAGACCCAGTACTTC
NA | TRBJ1-2 | NA | TRBV4-2 | CASSQIGSYGYTF | TGTGCCAGCAGCCAAATAGGGAGCTATGGCTACACCTTC
TRBD2 | TRBJ2-7 | NA | TRBV10-3 | CAIGAGGSYEQYF | TGTGCCATCGGGGCGGGAGGCTCCTACGAGCAGTACTTC
TRBD2 | TRBJ2-1 | NA | TRBV24-1 | CATSDLTSDEQFF | TGTGCCACCAGTGACCTCACTAGCGATGAGCAGTTCTTC
NA | TRBJ1-2 | NA | TRBV10-3 | CAISVQGRDGYTF | TGTGCCATCAGTGTTCAGGGGAGAGATGGCTACACCTTC
TRBD1 | TRBJ1-1 | NA | TRBV30 | CADRTGSSAEAFF | TGTGCCGACCGGACAGGGTCTTCGGCTGAAGCTTTCTTT
NA | TRBJ1-1 | NA | TRBV5-1 | CASIASDRPDTEAFF | TGCGCCAGCATAGCTTCTGACAGGCCAGACACTGAAGCTTTCTTT
NA | TRBJ1-5 | NA | TRBV5-5 | CASRRDSGGNQPQHF | TGTGCCAGCAGACGGGACTCGGGGGGCAATCAGCCCCAGCATTTT
NA | TRBJ2-3 | NA | TRBV20-1 | CSAERADTQYF | TGCAGTGCGGAGCGCGCAGATACGCAGTATTTT
NA | TRBJ1-5 | NA | TRBV7-2 | CASSPGNQPQHF | TGTGCCAGCAGCCCAGGGAATCAGCCCCAGCATTTT
NA | TRBJ1-1 | NA | TRBV6-5 | CASRRGNTEAFF | TGTGCCAGCAGAAGGGGGAACACTGAAGCTTTCTTT
TRBD1 | TRBJ2-5 | NA | TRBV5-1 | CASSYRGPGETQYF | TGCGCCAGCAGCTACAGGGGGCCGGGAGAGACCCAGTACTTC
TRBD2 | TRBJ2-1 | NA | TRBV4-2 | CASSRERGRYNEQFF | TGTGCCAGCAGCCGAGAGCGGGGGCGTTACAATGAGCAGTTCTTC
TRBD1 | TRBJ2-2 | NA | TRBV7-6 | CASSLASQGAAGELFF | TGTGCCAGCAGCTTAGCCTCACAGGGGGCGGCTGGGGAGCTGTTTTTT
NA | TRBJ2-2 | NA | TRBV7-8 | CASSFRIRDTGELFF | TGTGCCAGCAGCTTCCGAATCAGGGACACCGGGGAGCTGTTTTTT
NA | TRBJ2-5 | NA | TRBV5-1 | CASSFQEQETQYF | TGCGCCAGCAGCTTCCAGGAACAAGAGACCCAGTACTTC
TRBD1 | TRBJ2-7 | NA | TRBV2 | CASSEQGVTYEQYF | TGTGCCAGCAGTGAACAGGGGGTGACCTACGAGCAGTACTTC
TRBD1 | TRBJ2-7 | NA | TRBV5-1 | CASEPGQGASEQYF | TGCGCCAGCGAACCGGGACAGGGGGCGTCCGAGCAGTACTTC
NA | TRBJ1-2 | NA | TRBV5-5 | CASSLEPTNYGYTF | TGTGCCAGCAGCTTGGAGCCCACTAACTATGGCTACACCTTC
NA | TRBJ2-1 | NA | TRBV5-4 | CASSYNRAYNEQFF | TGTGCCAGCAGCTACAACAGAGCCTACAATGAGCAGTTCTTC
NA | TRBJ1-1 | NA | TRBV12-5 | CASSSARGTEAFF | TGTGCTAGTAGTAGTGCAAGAGGCACTGAAGCTTTCTTT
NA | TRBJ1-4 | NA | TRBV7-9 | CASSLDTEEKLFF | TGTGCCAGCAGCTTAGATACGGAGGAAAAACTGTTTTTT
TRBD1 | TRBJ1-2 | NA | TRBV6-5 | CASSYSAGGYGYTF | TGTGCCAGCAGTTACTCGGCAGGGGGATATGGCTACACCTTC
TRBD1 | TRBJ2-1 | few | TRBV9 | CASSEGTGSYNEQFF | TGTGCCAGCAGCGAAGGGACAGGCTCCTACAATGAGCAGTTCTTC
TRBD2 | TRBJ2-3 | NA | TRBV30 | CAWRGAGGPADTQYF | TGTGCCTGGAGGGGTGCGGGGGGGCCCGCAGATACGCAGTATTTT
TRBD2 | TRBJ2-2 | NA | TRBV27 | CASSLHVGGTGELFF | TGTGCCAGCAGTCTACACGTGGGGGGGACCGGGGAGCTGTTTTTT
NA | TRBJ1-6 | NA | TRBV9 | CASSVGGTNSPLHF | TGTGCCAGCAGCGTAGGAGGAACCAATTCACCCCTCCACTTT
NA | TRBJ1-6 | NA | TRBV9 | CASSVRGGRASPLHF | TGTGCCAGCAGCGTACGGGGAGGGCGTGCTTCACCCCTCCACTTT
TRBD2 | TRBJ2-1 | NA | TRBV7-3 | CASSTGGTYNEQFF | TGTGCCAGCAGTACGGGGGGAACCTACAATGAGCAGTTCTTC
NA | TRBJ1-1 | once | TRBV19 | CASSIQGWDTEAFF | TGTGCCAGTAGTATCCAGGGTTGGGACACTGAAGCTTTCTTT
TRBD1 | TRBJ1-2 | NA | TRBV19 | CASHRTGNYGYTF | TGTGCCAGTCACAGGACAGGGAACTATGGCTACACCTTC